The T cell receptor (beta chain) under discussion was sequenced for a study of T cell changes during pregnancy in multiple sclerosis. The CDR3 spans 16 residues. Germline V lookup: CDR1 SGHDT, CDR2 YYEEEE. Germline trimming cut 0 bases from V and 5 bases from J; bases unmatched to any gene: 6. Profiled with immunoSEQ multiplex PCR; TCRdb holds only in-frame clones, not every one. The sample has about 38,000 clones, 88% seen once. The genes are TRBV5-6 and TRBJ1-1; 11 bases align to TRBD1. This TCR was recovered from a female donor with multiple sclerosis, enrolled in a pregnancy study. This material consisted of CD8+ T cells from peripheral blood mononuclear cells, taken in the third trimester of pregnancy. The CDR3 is CASSLGTGGAGTEAFF. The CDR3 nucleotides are TGTGCCAGCAGCTTGGGGACAGGGGGCGCAGGGACTGAAGCTTTCTTT.